A selection of T cell receptor beta chains follows, all from one sample in a study of cytomegalovirus exposure and HLA in healthy donors. Clones were read by immunoSEQ multiplex PCR, and TCRdb kept only the in-frame ones, dropping some. The profile covers under 170,000 clones, with 70% to 80% appearing a single time and roughly 3.6% taken by the ten largest. What was sequenced was PBMCs. The receptors originated from a human donor in good health. Both conserved end residues are part of each CDR3. D genes are given only for firm matches. Part of the rows lack a size; the others show once, few, many or a class for expanded clones.

- | TRBJ1-1 | TRBD1 | TRBV7-6 | CASSPTLTGPMNTEAFF | TGTGCCAGCAGCCCTACTCTGACAGGGCCCATGAACACTGAAGCTTTCTTT
once | TRBJ1-1 | - | TRBV29-1 | CSGQRGGNTEAFF | TGCAGCGGCCAAAGGGGGGGGAACACTGAAGCTTTCTTT
- | TRBJ1-5 | TRBD1 | TRBV10-2 | CASTGRGDQPQHF | TGCGCCAGCACAGGCAGGGGGGACCAGCCCCAGCATTTT
- | TRBJ1-1 | - | TRBV6-4 | CASSDSRGGNTEAFF | TGTGCCAGCAGTGACTCGCGGGGGGGGAACACTGAAGCTTTCTTT
- | TRBJ1-3 | TRBD1 | TRBV7-2 | CASSPSGTGRSGNTIYF | TGTGCCAGCAGCCCTTCCGGGACAGGGCGCTCTGGAAACACCATATATTTT
- | TRBJ2-1 | TRBD2 | TRBV28 | CAIPSATSGNVPYYNEQFF | TGTGCCATCCCATCGGCGACTAGCGGGAATGTCCCTTACTACAATGAGCAGTTCTTC
- | TRBJ1-1 | - | TRBV20-1 | CSATLGAEAFF | TGCAGTGCGACCCTAGGCGCTGAAGCTTTCTTT
once | TRBJ2-7 | TRBD1 | TRBV6-1 | CASRPGTATFYEQYF | TGTGCCAGCAGACCCGGGACAGCAACTTTCTACGAGCAGTACTTC
few | TRBJ1-4 | - | TRBV18 | CASSPDPGMASEKLFF | TGTGCCAGCTCACCCGACCCCGGGATGGCATCTGAAAAACTGTTTTTT
- | TRBJ1-2 | - | TRBV5-6 | CASSWLGENYGYTF | TGTGCCAGCAGCTGGCTTGGGGAGAACTATGGCTACACCTTC
- | TRBJ2-5 | - | TRBV6-4 | CATPYQETQYF | TGTGCCACCCCGTACCAAGAGACCCAGTACTTC
- | TRBJ2-3 | - | TRBV19 | CASRVSGTSTDTQYF | TGTGCCAGTAGAGTAAGCGGAACTAGCACAGATACGCAGTATTTT
- | TRBJ2-1 | - | TRBV7-8 | CASSRGYNEQFF | TGTGCCAGCTCCAGAGGTTACAATGAGCAGTTCTTC
- | TRBJ1-1 | - | TRBV29-1 | CSVEGTVNTEAFF | TGCAGCGTTGAAGGGACAGTGAACACTGAAGCTTTCTTT